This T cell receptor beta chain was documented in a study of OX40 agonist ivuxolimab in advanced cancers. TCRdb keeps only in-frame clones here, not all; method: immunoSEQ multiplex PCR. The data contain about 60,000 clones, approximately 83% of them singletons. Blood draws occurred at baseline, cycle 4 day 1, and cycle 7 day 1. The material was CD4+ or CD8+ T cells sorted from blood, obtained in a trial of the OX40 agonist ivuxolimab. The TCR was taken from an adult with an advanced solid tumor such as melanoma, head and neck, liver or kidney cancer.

The CDR3 nucleotides read TGTGCCAGCAGCCCCATCGACAGGGGGCAGGACGAGCAGTACTTC. Its translation is CASSPIDRGQDEQYF. The chain recombines TRBV27 with TRBJ2-7; the match to TRBD1 covers 10 bases. The CDR3 length is 15 residues. Germline CDR1 MNHEY, CDR2 SMNVEV (reference sequence). Unmatched junction bases numbered 10, after V lost 6 bases and J lost 5 bases.